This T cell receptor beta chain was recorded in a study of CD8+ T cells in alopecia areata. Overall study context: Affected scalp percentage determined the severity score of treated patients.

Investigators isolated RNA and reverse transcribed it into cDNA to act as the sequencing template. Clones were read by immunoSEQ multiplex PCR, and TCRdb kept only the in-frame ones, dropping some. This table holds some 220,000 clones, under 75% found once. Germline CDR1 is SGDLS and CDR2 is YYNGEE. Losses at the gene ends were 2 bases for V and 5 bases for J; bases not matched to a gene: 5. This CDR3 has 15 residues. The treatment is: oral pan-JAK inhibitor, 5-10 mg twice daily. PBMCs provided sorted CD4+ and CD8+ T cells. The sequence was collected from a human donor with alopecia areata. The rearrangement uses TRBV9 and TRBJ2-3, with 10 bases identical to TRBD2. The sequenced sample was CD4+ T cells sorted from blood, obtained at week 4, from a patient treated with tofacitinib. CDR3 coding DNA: TGTGCCAGCAGCGTCAGCGGGGGGGCCGTAGATACGCAGTATTTT. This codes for CASSVSGGAVDTQYF.